The 13 T cell receptor beta chains below come from one sample, sequenced in a study of human thymus T cells. Clones were read by immunoSEQ multiplex PCR, and TCRdb kept only the in-frame ones, dropping some. This table holds 100,000 to 150,000 clones, 90% to 95% found once. Thymus tissue was removed during corrective cardiac surgery. Sequencing input: thymus tissue. All receptors derive from a boy under two years old with a congenital heart defect but otherwise immunologically healthy.

The chain links TRBV7-3 to TRBJ2-5; possibly TRBD2 for D (5 bases). Trimming stripped 5 bases from V and 3 bases from J, with 25 bases between. The CDR3 contains 18 residues. The germline V gene encodes CDR1 SGHTA and CDR2 FQGTGA. CDR3 in amino acids: CASSTGPTLRGPKETQYF. DNA of the CDR3: TGTGCCAGCAGCACCGGACCCACCCTAAGAGGGCCAAAAGAGACCCAGTACTTC.

The chain has TRBV7-9 and TRBJ1-1; D is perhaps TRBD1 (5 bases). Trimming cost V 1 base and J 5 bases, with 17 bases left between them. Germline V CDR1 and CDR2: SEHNR, FQNEAQ (reference sequence). The CDR3 runs 16 residues. For the CDR3, the DNA is TGTGCCAGCAGCTTAGTGAGGATCAGGGCGAGGACTGAAGCTTTCTTT. Protein product: CASSLVRIRARTEAFF.

The chain employs TRBV7-9 and TRBJ2-3; 7 bases agree with TRBD2. V gave up 1 base and J gave up 3 bases; unmatched junction bases: 10. This CDR3 region has 17 residues. Looked up from germline, CDR1 is SEHNR and CDR2 is FQNEAQ (reference sequence). CDR3 protein: CASSLVPGGEGTDTQYF. For the CDR3, the DNA is TGTGCCAGCAGCTTAGTTCCTGGAGGGGAGGGGACAGATACGCAGTATTTT. Filled out from reference TRBV7-9 and TRBJ2-3, the complete variable domain reads DTGVSQNPRHKITKRGQNVTFRCDPISEHNRLYWYRQTLGQGPEFLTYFQNEAQLEKSRLLSDRFSAERPKGSFSTLEIQRTEQGDSAMYLCASSLVPGGEGTDTQYFGPGTRLTVL.

This clone was recorded only once. V gene TRBV25-1 combines with J gene TRBJ2-2; D is perhaps TRBD2 (5 bases). This CDR3 is 13 amino acids long. The germline V gene encodes CDR1 MGHDK and CDR2 SYGVNS. V shed 3 bases and J shed 6 bases, with 8 bases lying between them. This chain's CDR3 is CASSEHGAGELFF. The CDR3 coding sequence is TGTGCCAGCAGTGAGCACGGGGCCGGGGAGCTGTTTTTT.

The genes are TRBV5-1 and TRBJ1-1; tentative D call: TRBD1 (6 bases). Deletions cut 2 bases from V and 5 bases from J, with 22 bases between. Per the germline V gene, CDR1 is SGHRS and CDR2 is YFSETQ. The CDR3 runs to 17 residues. The CDR3 nucleotides read TGCGCCAGCAGCTTTTTTTGGGCCGGGGGGCGCCGGACTGAAGCTTTCTTT. It is translated as CASSFFWAGGRRTEAFF.

The chain joins TRBV7-3 to TRBJ2-3; possibly TRBD2 for D (7 bases). CDR3 length: 15 amino acids. Germline-derived CDR1 and CDR2 are SGHTA and FQGTGA. V lost 5 bases and J 0 bases, leaving 12 bases between the germline ends. The CDR3 nucleotides are TGTGCCAGCAGCCCGAGGGGGGGGAGCACAGATACGCAGTATTTT. Protein sequence: CASSPRGGSTDTQYF.

The chain is built from TRBV11-2 and TRBJ2-7; possible D gene TRBD1, 6 bases. The V gene's germline CDR1 is SGHAT and CDR2 FQNNGV. V dropped 5 bases and J dropped 2 bases, with 13 bases sitting between them. The CDR3 length is 14 residues. CDR3 residues: CASSLRTVPYEQYF. The DNA for the CDR3 is TGTGCCAGCAGCCTGAGGACAGTCCCCTACGAGCAGTACTTC.

CDR3 nucleotide sequence: TGTGCCAGCAGCCTGATTCCGACTCTAGGGGGGACTGAAGCTTTCTTT. Translated: CASSLIPTLGGTEAFF. The chain combines TRBV6-6 with TRBJ1-1; perhaps TRBD1 as D (6 bases). Germline CDR1 reads MNHNY; CDR2 reads SVGAGI (reference sequence). V gave up 6 bases and J gave up 5 bases, with 22 bases separating them. The CDR3 spans 16 residues.

This clone was found a few times. The rearrangement uses TRBV4-3 and TRBJ2-4; D uncertain. The CDR3 loop spans 17 amino acids. The V gene lost 0 bases and the J gene lost 5 bases, with 17 bases spanning the gap. In germline, CDR1 is LGHNA, CDR2 YSLEER. The CDR3 loop reads CASSQECDIERQNIQYF. CDR3 in DNA: TGCGCCAGCAGCCAAGAGTGCGACATCGAGAGGCAAAACATTCAGTACTTC.

The chain combines TRBV7-9 with TRBJ2-2, with D possibly being TRBD1 (6 bases). From germline, CDR1 is SEHNR and CDR2 FQNEAQ (reference sequence). The CDR3 is made up of 18 amino acids. Deletions cut 3 bases from V and 3 bases from J, with 20 bases between. CDR3 amino acids: CASSLPRDNPPDTGELFF. The CDR3 nucleotides are TGTGCCAGCAGCTTGCCCCGGGACAACCCGCCGGACACCGGGGAGCTGTTTTTT.

The chain links TRBV18 to TRBJ2-3; D call uncertain. Trimming left V 3 bases short and J 1 base short, with 8 bases between. The CDR3 extends over 14 amino acids. Germline CDR1 reads KGHSH; CDR2 reads LQKENI. The CDR3 sequence is CASSPPKGTDTQYF. DNA of the CDR3: TGTGCCAGCTCACCTCCAAAAGGCACAGATACGCAGTATTTT. The variable domain in full, with the rest retrieved from reference TRBV18 and TRBJ2-3, is NAGVMQNPRHLVRRRGQEARLRCSPMKGHSHVYWYRQLPEEGLKFMVYLQKENIIDESGMPKERFSAEFPKEGPSILRIQQVVRGDSAAYFCASSPPKGTDTQYFGPGTRLTVL.

The rearrangement links TRBV7-3 to TRBJ2-1, with 7 bases aligning to TRBD1. Germline V gives CDR1 SGHTA, CDR2 FQGTGA. CDR3 length: 16 residues. V shed 5 bases and J 4 bases; nucleotides not matched to a gene: 11. The CDR3 sequence: CASSRLTGSPYNEQFF. The CDR3 DNA is TGTGCCAGCAGCAGATTGACAGGGTCCCCTTACAATGAGCAGTTCTTC.

The genes are TRBV5-6 and TRBJ2-1; D gene unclear. V was trimmed by 4 bases and J by 8 bases, leaving 7 bases between them. Per the germline V gene, CDR1 is SGHDT and CDR2 is YYEEEE. The CDR3 loop spans 11 amino acids. CDR3 bases: TGTGCCAGCAGCCCGGGCGATGAGCAGTTCTTC. Amino acids: CASSPGDEQFF.